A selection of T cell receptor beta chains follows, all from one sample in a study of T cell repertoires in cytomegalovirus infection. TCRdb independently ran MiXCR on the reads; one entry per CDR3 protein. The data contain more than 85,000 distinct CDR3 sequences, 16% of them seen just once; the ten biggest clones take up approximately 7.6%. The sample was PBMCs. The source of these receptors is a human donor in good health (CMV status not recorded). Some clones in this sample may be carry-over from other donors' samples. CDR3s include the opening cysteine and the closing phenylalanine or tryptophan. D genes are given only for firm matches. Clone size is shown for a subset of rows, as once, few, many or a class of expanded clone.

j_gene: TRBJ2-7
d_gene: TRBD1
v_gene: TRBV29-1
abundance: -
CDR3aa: CSVEVPGQVIYEQYF
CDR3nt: TGCAGCGTTGAAGTGCCGGGACAGGTGATCTACGAGCAGTACTTC

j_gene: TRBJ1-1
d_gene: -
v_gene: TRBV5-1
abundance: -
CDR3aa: CASTVGGANTEAFF
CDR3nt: TGCGCCAGCACCGTGGGGGGGGCCAACACTGAAGCTTTCTTT

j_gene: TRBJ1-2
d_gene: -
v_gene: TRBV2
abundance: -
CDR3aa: CASRRLVGPEGGHTF
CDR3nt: TGTGCCAGCAGACGCCTTGTGGGACCTGAGGGGGGGCACACCTTC

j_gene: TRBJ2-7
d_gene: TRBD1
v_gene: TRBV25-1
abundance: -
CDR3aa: CAGETGVYEQYF
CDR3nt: TGTGCCGGAGAGACAGGGGTCTACGAGCAGTACTTC

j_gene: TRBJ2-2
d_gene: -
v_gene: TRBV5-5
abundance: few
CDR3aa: CASSLQGSAGELFF
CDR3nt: TGTGCCAGCAGCCTACAGGGTAGTGCCGGGGAGCTGTTTTTT

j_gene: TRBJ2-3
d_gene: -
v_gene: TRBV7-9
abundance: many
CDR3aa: CASSLYQGSTDTQYF
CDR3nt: TGTGCCAGCAGCTTATACCAGGGAAGCACAGATACGCAGTATTTT

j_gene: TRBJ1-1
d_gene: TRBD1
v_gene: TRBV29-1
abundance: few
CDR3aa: CSAPGQGFEAFF
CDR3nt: TGCAGCGCCCCGGGACAGGGTTTTGAAGCTTTCTTT

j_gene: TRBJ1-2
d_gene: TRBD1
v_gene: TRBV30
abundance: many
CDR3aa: CAWSRDRGDYGYTF
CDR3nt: TGTGCCTGGAGCCGGGACAGGGGCGACTATGGCTACACCTTC

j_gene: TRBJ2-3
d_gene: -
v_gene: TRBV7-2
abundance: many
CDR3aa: CASSARGRGGTDTQYF
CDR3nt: TGTGCCAGCAGCGCTCGAGGTCGAGGGGGCACAGATACGCAGTATTTT

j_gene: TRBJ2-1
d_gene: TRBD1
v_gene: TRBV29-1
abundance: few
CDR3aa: CSGGQGGNEQFF
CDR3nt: TGCAGCGGAGGACAGGGCGGTAATGAGCAGTTCTTC

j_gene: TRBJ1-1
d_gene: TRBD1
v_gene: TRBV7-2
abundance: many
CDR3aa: CASSLAGTVGPEAFF
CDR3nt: TGTGCCAGCAGCTTAGCGGGGACAGTGGGACCTGAAGCTTTCTTT

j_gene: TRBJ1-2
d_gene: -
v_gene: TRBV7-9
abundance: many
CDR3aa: CASTVGGAHYGYTF
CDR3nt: TGTGCCAGCACCGTCGGGGGAGCCCACTATGGCTACACCTTC

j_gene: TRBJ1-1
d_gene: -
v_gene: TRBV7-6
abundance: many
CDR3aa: CASSPGKANTEAFF
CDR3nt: TGTGCCAGCAGCCCTGGAAAAGCGAACACTGAAGCTTTCTTT

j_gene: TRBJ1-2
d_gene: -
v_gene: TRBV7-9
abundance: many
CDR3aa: CASSPSDSYGYTF
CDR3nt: TGTGCCAGCAGCCCTTCGGACAGCTATGGCTACACCTTC

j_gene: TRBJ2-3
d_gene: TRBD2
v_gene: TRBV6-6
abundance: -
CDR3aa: CASSYGAGGLTDTQYF
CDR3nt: TGTGCCAGCAGTTACGGGGCGGGGGGGTTAACAGATACGCAGTATTTT

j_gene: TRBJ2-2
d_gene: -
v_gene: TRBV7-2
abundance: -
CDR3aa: CASSLRGVTGELFF
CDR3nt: TGTGCCAGCAGCTTAAGGGGAGTCACCGGGGAGCTGTTTTTT

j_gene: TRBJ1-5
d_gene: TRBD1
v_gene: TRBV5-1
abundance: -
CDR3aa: CASSLPPTTGASNQPQHF
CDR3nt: TGCGCCAGCAGCTTGCCTCCGACGACAGGGGCTTCCAATCAGCCCCAGCATTTT

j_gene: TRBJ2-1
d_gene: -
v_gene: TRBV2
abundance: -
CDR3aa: CASTIAALLVNEQFF
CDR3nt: TGTGCCAGCACCATAGCGGCACTCCTAGTCAATGAGCAGTTCTTC

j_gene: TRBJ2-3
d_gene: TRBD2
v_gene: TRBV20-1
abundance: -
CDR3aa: CSARDLTARVRRGASTGTQYF
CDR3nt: TGCAGTGCTAGAGATTTGACAGCGAGGGTGAGGCGGGGGGCGAGTACAGGTACGCAGTATTTT

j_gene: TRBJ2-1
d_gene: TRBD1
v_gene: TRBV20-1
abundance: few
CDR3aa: CSANRGTGIDEQFF
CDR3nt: TGCAGTGCTAACCGCGGGACAGGGATTGATGAGCAGTTCTTC